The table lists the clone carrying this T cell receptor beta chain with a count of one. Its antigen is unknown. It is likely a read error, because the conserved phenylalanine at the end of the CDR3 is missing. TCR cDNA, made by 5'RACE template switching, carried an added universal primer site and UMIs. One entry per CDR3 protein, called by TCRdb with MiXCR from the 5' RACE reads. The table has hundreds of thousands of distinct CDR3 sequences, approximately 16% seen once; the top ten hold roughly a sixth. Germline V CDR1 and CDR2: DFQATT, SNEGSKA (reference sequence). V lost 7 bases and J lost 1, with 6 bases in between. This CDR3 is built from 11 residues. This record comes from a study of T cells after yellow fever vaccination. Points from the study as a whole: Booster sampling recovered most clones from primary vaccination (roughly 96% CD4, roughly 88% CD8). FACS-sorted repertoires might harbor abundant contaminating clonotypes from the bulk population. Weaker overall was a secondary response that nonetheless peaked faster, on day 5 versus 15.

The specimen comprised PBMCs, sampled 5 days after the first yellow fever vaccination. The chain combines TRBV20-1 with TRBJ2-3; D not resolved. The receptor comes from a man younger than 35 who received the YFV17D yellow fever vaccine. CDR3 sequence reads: CSVGGTDTQYS. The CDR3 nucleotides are TGCAGTGTTGGGGGCACAGATACGCAGTATTCT.